A selection of T cell receptor beta chains follows, all from one sample in a study of cytomegalovirus exposure and HLA in healthy donors. The assay was immunoSEQ multiplex PCR, and TCRdb's table has in-frame clones only and misses some. Of about 230,000 clones detected, 70% to 90% appear once; the ten largest clones hold about 1.2%. Material: PBMCs. These receptors all come from a human donor in good health. Each CDR3 is given with its conserved first and last residue. The order of the fields is clone size, J gene, CDR3 length, V gene, D gene, CDR3 DNA, CDR3 protein. A D gene is named only where the DNA matches it firmly. Clone size is shown for a subset of rows, as once, few, many or a class of expanded clone.

-,TRBJ1-2,12,TRBV11-2,TRBD1,TGTGCCAGCAGCGAGGGACAGTATGGCTACACCTTC,CASSEGQYGYTF
-,TRBJ2-7,13,TRBV6-5,-,TGTGCCAGCAGTTACTCGGGCGCATACGAGCAGTACTTC,CASSYSGAYEQYF
-,TRBJ2-7,15,TRBV30,TRBD2,TGTGCCTGGAGTGTATTGGGACTAGCGGGTGTCGAGCAGTACTTC,CAWSVLGLAGVEQYF
-,TRBJ2-7,17,TRBV7-8,TRBD1,TGTGCCAGCAGCTCTAGGGGAAAGACAGGGATTCCCTACGAGCAGTACTTC,CASSSRGKTGIPYEQYF
-,TRBJ2-5,15,TRBV5-1,-,TGCGCCAGCAGCTTCCCGGGACAACCCCAAGAGACCCAGTACTTC,CASSFPGQPQETQYF
-,TRBJ1-4,14,TRBV27,TRBD1,TGTGCCAGCAGTTTCTCAGGGGGAGACGAAAAACTGTTTTTT,CASSFSGGDEKLFF
-,TRBJ2-1,17,TRBV4-2,-,TGTGCCAGCACCCTTCCAAGCGGAAACTGTCTCTTGAATGAGCAGTTCTTC,CASTLPSGNCLLNEQFF
-,TRBJ2-7,17,TRBV19,TRBD2,TGTGCCAGTAGCTACGGCGTAGAGAGGGGACGGGAGGACGAGCAGTACTTC,CASSYGVERGREDEQYF
once,TRBJ2-7,16,TRBV30,-,TGTGCCTGGAGTGTAGCCAGGGGTAACATCTACTACGAGCAGTACTTC,CAWSVARGNIYYEQYF
-,TRBJ1-2,18,TRBV7-9,TRBD1,TGTGCCAGCAGCTTAGGAGGGACAGGGGGCGCGGGAACCTATGGCTACACCTTC,CASSLGGTGGAGTYGYTF
once,TRBJ1-1,14,TRBV7-8,TRBD1,TGTGCCAGCAGCGTGGACAGGGACAGCACTGAAGCTTTCTTT,CASSVDRDSTEAFF
-,TRBJ2-7,16,TRBV27,TRBD2,TGTGCCAGCAGCCCGGGGGCTAGCGGGAGCTCCCACGAGCAGTACTTC,CASSPGASGSSHEQYF
-,TRBJ1-2,17,TRBV25-1,TRBD1,TGTGCCAGCAGTGAATATTTCTTGGGACAGGGGGTCGATGGCTACACCTTC,CASSEYFLGQGVDGYTF
-,TRBJ2-5,15,TRBV18,-,TGTGCCAGCTCACCCAGACAGGCTTTACAAGAGACCCAGTACTTC,CASSPRQALQETQYF
once,TRBJ2-7,15,TRBV6-6,TRBD2,TGTGCCAGCAGTTACTCTGCGCGGGAGAATAGCGAGCAGTACTTC,CASSYSARENSEQYF
once,TRBJ1-1,14,TRBV19,-,TGTGCCAGTAGTCGGCGACTCCGCACCACTGAAGCTTTCTTT,CASSRRLRTTEAFF
-,TRBJ1-3,19,TRBV4-2,-,TGTGCCAGCAGCCAAGATCCCTCCCGCCCGGTCTTCTCTGGAAACACCATATATTTT,CASSQDPSRPVFSGNTIYF
few,TRBJ2-7,12,TRBV5-1,-,TGCGCCAGCAGCCCCAGGGGTATCGAGCAGTACTTC,CASSPRGIEQYF
-,TRBJ2-3,18,TRBV4-2,-,TGTGCCAGCTCACTCCTCGCCCCCAGCGGCACTAGCACAGATACGCAGTATTTT,CASSLLAPSGTSTDTQYF
-,TRBJ2-1,16,TRBV7-9,TRBD2,TGTGCCAGCAGCGGTCCCGGACTAGCGGGAGTGAATGAGCAGTTCTTC,CASSGPGLAGVNEQFF
-,TRBJ1-5,13,TRBV2,-,TGTGCCAGCCGGCGGGGGGGGAATCAGCCCCAGCATTTT,CASRRGGNQPQHF
-,TRBJ2-7,14,TRBV7-6,TRBD1,TGTGCCAGCAGCTTAGAGACAGGGGCCTACGAGCAGTACTTC,CASSLETGAYEQYF
-,TRBJ2-5,17,TRBV7-3,TRBD2,TGTGCCAGCAGCTTAACGGGAGGGAACGCTCGCGAAGAGACCCAGTACTTC,CASSLTGGNAREETQYF
-,TRBJ1-5,15,TRBV7-9,TRBD1,TGTGCCAGCAGCTTAGGGGGACAGGGGAGTCAGCCCCAGCATTTT,CASSLGGQGSQPQHF
-,TRBJ2-7,14,TRBV5-7,TRBD1,TGTGCCAGCAGGGCCGGGACAGGGAAGAACGAGCAGTACTTC,CASRAGTGKNEQYF
once,TRBJ1-5,16,TRBV7-9,-,TGTTCCAGCAGCTTAGGGGCAGGGAAGGGTAATCAGCCCCAGCATTTT,CSSSLGAGKGNQPQHF
-,TRBJ2-5,19,TRBV18,TRBD2,TGTGCCAGCTCACCTCTGCCGATGACTAGCGGGGTTGGGGAAGAGACCCAGTACTTC,CASSPLPMTSGVGEETQYF
-,TRBJ1-5,13,TRBV2,-,TGTGCCAGCAGGGCGCAGGGGAATCAGCCCCAGCATTTT,CASRAQGNQPQHF
once,TRBJ2-1,16,TRBV30,TRBD2,TGTGCCTGGAGTGTACGCACTAGCGGGAGGCGAGTTGAGCAGTTCTTC,CAWSVRTSGRRVEQFF
-,TRBJ2-3,16,TRBV5-1,TRBD2,TGCGCCAGCAGCCTGGGGACTAGCGGGGTGATAGATACGCAGTATTTT,CASSLGTSGVIDTQYF
-,TRBJ1-1,13,TRBV6-1,-,TGTGCCAGCGGTGGGCGGATGAACACTGAAGCTTTCTTT,CASGGRMNTEAFF
-,TRBJ2-7,16,TRBV4-1,TRBD2,TGCGCCAGCAGCCTCATACTCGGGGGGGCCTGGTACGAGCAGTACTTC,CASSLILGGAWYEQYF
-,TRBJ1-2,11,TRBV20-1,-,TGCAGTGCTAGACAGGGCCATGGCTACACCTTC,CSARQGHGYTF
-,TRBJ1-3,16,TRBV5-6,-,TGTGCCAGCAGCAACCTCGGACAGCGCTCTGGAAACACCATATATTTT,CASSNLGQRSGNTIYF
-,TRBJ2-7,12,TRBV7-9,-,TGTGCCTCTATCGGGGTATCAGGCGAGCAGTACTTC,CASIGVSGEQYF
-,TRBJ2-5,18,TRBV19,TRBD1,TGTGCCAGTAGTATAGTCCACAGACAGGGGACAGGCCAAGAGACCCAGTACTTC,CASSIVHRQGTGQETQYF
-,TRBJ2-7,16,TRBV6-5,-,TGTGCCAGCAGTTACTCGAGGGCCACCTTTCTCTACGAGCAGTACTTC,CASSYSRATFLYEQYF
-,TRBJ1-1,14,TRBV5-1,-,TGCGCCAGCAGCGGGCAGGGTATGAACACTGAAGCTTTCTTT,CASSGQGMNTEAFF
-,TRBJ2-2,18,TRBV9,TRBD2,TGTGCCAGCAGCGTAGCCCGGGGGGGGTCCGGGGATTTCGGGGAGCTGTTTTTT,CASSVARGGSGDFGELFF
-,TRBJ2-3,12,TRBV29-1,-,TGCAGCGTTTCCAGCGGGACAGATACGCAGTATTTT,CSVSSGTDTQYF
-,TRBJ1-5,15,TRBV28,-,TGTGCCAGCATTGGGGGGGGTTGGCGAGGTCAGCCCCAGCATTTT,CASIGGGWRGQPQHF
-,TRBJ2-3,15,TRBV11-2,-,TGTGCCAGCAGCCGAATAGAGCGGGGCACAGATACGCAGTATTTT,CASSRIERGTDTQYF
-,TRBJ1-2,14,TRBV19,-,TGTGCCAGTAGTACCACCTCAGGCTCTAAAGGCTACACCTTC,CASSTTSGSKGYTF
-,TRBJ2-1,16,TRBV9,-,TGTGCCAGCAGCACGAACAGCCACGGCTCCTACAATGAGCAGTTCTTC,CASSTNSHGSYNEQFF
-,TRBJ2-7,13,TRBV19,-,TGTGCCAGTAGTATAGCCCCCCTTCGCGAGCAGTACTTC,CASSIAPLREQYF
-,TRBJ2-5,15,TRBV10-3,TRBD2,TGTGCCATCAGTGAGAGTCTGGCGGGAGAGGAGACCCAGTACTTC,CAISESLAGEETQYF
-,TRBJ2-3,18,TRBV9,-,TGTGCCAGCAGCGTAGATCTTTTGCAGGACTTGAGCACAGATACGCAGTATTTT,CASSVDLLQDLSTDTQYF
-,TRBJ2-7,14,TRBV6-1,-,TGTGCCAGCAGTGATTGGGACAAGGTATACGAGCAGTACTTC,CASSDWDKVYEQYF
-,TRBJ2-7,14,TRBV7-8,-,TGTGCCAGCAGCTTACTACGGAGCTCCTACGAGCAGTACTTC,CASSLLRSSYEQYF
few,TRBJ1-5,15,TRBV4-1,-,TGCGCCAGCAGCCAAGAGGCGGGGAGCAATCAGCCCCAGCATTTT,CASSQEAGSNQPQHF
-,TRBJ1-2,18,TRBV6-1,TRBD1,TGTGCCAGCAGTGAAGCGGTACGGACAGGGGGACGTGAAGATGGCTACACCTTC,CASSEAVRTGGREDGYTF
-,TRBJ1-5,16,TRBV28,-,TGTGCCAGCAGTTTTCCCTGGGGGCTTGGCAATCAGCCCCAGCATTTT,CASSFPWGLGNQPQHF
few,TRBJ2-2,16,TRBV5-1,TRBD2,TGCGCCAGCAGCTTGGGGTCTAGCGGGGTGACCGGGGAGCTGTTTTTT,CASSLGSSGVTGELFF